These 31 T cell receptor beta chains share one sample of origin, sequenced in a study of human T cells and chemical hapten exposure. Time point noted: patch test 2, 6 weeks after DPC sensitization. The treatment here: therapeutic diphenylcyclopropenone sensitization with weekly scalp DPC. TCRdb processed the RACE reads anew with MiXCR; each CDR3 protein has one entry. The sample has some 84,000 distinct CDR3 sequences; about 9.4% are singletons. Material: whole blood, obtained in connection with sensitization to the hapten diphenylcyclopropenone (DPC). The receptor set was obtained from a woman aged 50 to 60 with alopecia areata. Some clones in this sample may be carry-over from other donors' samples.

This clonotype was recorded many times. The chain uses TRBV6-6 and TRBJ1-4, with a weak D call TRBD1 (6 bases). CDR3 size: 14 residues. The germline V and J ends were trimmed by 2 bases and 8 bases, with 12 bases remaining between them. CDR1 and CDR2 from the germline V gene are MNHNY and SVGAGI (reference sequence). Here the CDR3 reads CASSYEGGQEKLFF. The CDR3, as DNA: TGTGCCAGCAGTTACGAGGGGGGGCAGGAAAAACTGTTTTTT.

This clonotype has a count of ten or more. The chain joins TRBV18 to TRBJ2-4, with 9 bases that match TRBD1. Germline CDR1 reads KGHSH; CDR2 reads LQKENI. V lost 0 bases to trimming and J lost 0 bases; unmatched junction nucleotides: 9. The CDR3 totals 19 residues. The CDR3 nucleotides are TGTGCCAGCTCACCACCGTCACAGGGGGCTGGGGTAGCCAAAAACATTCAGTACTTC. It codes for CASSPPSQGAGVAKNIQYF.

This clonotype was detected only a few times. The chain recombines TRBV4-2 with TRBJ2-5, with TRBD2 matching 8 bases. This CDR3 region has 15 residues. Germline V gives CDR1 LGHNA, CDR2 YNFKEQ. V was pared by 1 base and J by 5 bases, with 6 bases of the junction left unmatched. The CDR3 spells CASSQVAGKGETQYF. For the CDR3, the DNA is TGTGCCAGCAGCCAAGTAGCGGGAAAGGGGGAGACCCAGTACTTC.

The genes are TRBV2 and TRBJ1-4; 8 bases are a match to TRBD1. The CDR3 extends over 14 amino acids. The junction had 1 base not matched to a gene; V was cut back by 6 bases and J by 1 base. The V gene's germline CDR1 is SNHLY and CDR2 FYNNEI. The CDR3 bases are TGTGCCAGCAGCAGGGGGCAAACTAATGAAAAACTGTTTTTT. It yields the protein CASSRGQTNEKLFF.

At least ten counts were recorded for this clonotype. V and J are TRBV4-3 and TRBJ2-3, with D uncertain. Germline assignment: CDR1 LGHNA and CDR2 YSLEER. This CDR3 spans 17 amino acids. V lost 0 bases, J lost 2 bases, and 15 bases lay in between. Here the CDR3 reads CASSQDLNSQSTDTQYF. The CDR3 region has the DNA TGCGCCAGCAGCCAAGATTTAAACTCTCAATCCACAGATACGCAGTATTTT.

On this clonotype itself: A read error may be the cause here, since a much bigger clone is one base away. The chain joins TRBV4-2 to TRBJ2-3; D not certain. Germline CDR1 is LGHNA and CDR2 is YNFKEQ. The CDR3 sequence is 17 residues long. Written as DNA, the CDR3 is TGTGCCAGCAGCCAGATCCGTGAGCAAGCGAGCACAGATACGGAGTATTTT. Protein: CASSQIREQASTDTEYF.

This clonotype was detected many times. The genes are TRBV12-3 or TRBV12-4 and TRBJ1-5; TRBD1 agrees at 7 bases. After removal of 6 bases from V and 4 bases from J, the junction contained 0 bases not matched to a gene. The CDR3 has 12 residues. The CDR3 protein is CASRTGNQPQHF. CDR3 coding DNA: TGTGCCAGCAGGACAGGGAATCAGCCCCAGCATTTT.

J is TRBJ1-2 and V is TRBV7-6; TRBD1 aligns across 7 bases. This CDR3 has 14 residues. The germline CDR1 and CDR2 sequences are SGHVS and FNYEAQ. Unmatched junction bases numbered 10, after V lost 5 bases and J lost 7 bases. The CDR3 protein is CASSRGEGACGYTF. CDR3 DNA: TGTGCCAGCAGCCGCGGGGAGGGGGCCTGTGGCTACACCTTC.

This clonotype was seen many times. The CDR3 region has the DNA TGCGCCAGCAGTAACACCGGGGAGCTGTTTTTT. It translates to CASSNTGELFF. The chain employs TRBV5-1 and TRBJ2-2; D is unclear. There are 11 residues in the CDR3. Germline CDR1 is SGHRS and CDR2 is YFSETQ. V lost 5 bases to trimming and J lost 2 bases, with 1 base between them.

This clonotype was counted at least ten times. The chain couples TRBV11-3 to TRBJ2-1; 9 bases fit TRBD2. CDR1 SGHNT and CDR2 YENEEA come from the germline V gene. The V gene end was trimmed by 1 base and the J gene end by 6 bases; junction bases not matched to a gene: 4. The CDR3 sequence is 15 residues long. The CDR3 coding sequence is TGTGCCAGCAGCTTAGGGGGCGGGAGGGCCAATGAGCAGTTCTTC. Translated: CASSLGGGRANEQFF.

This clonotype appeared a few times. This chain connects TRBV7-9 to TRBJ1-5, with TRBD1 matching over 8 bases. The CDR3 has 15 amino acids. Germline V gene lookup returns CDR1 SEHNR and CDR2 FQNEAQ (reference sequence). The V and J ends lost 5 bases and 5 bases, in that order; junction bases with no gene match: 8. CDR3 nucleotides: TGTGCCAGCAGCCCGTGGACAGGGAAACATCAGCCCCAGCATTTT. Its protein product is CASSPWTGKHQPQHF.

This clonotype was recorded at least ten times. The CDR3 is CASSRGMADTQYF. The CDR3 coding sequence is TGTGCCAGCAGCCGCGGCATGGCAGATACGCAGTATTTT. This chain connects TRBV5-5 to TRBJ2-3, with no clear D. The germline V gene has CDR1 SGHKS and CDR2 YYEKEE (reference sequence). V dropped 4 bases and J dropped 4 bases, with 10 bases sitting between them. The CDR3 has 13 amino acids.

For this clonotype: A much larger clone sits a single nucleotide away, making a read error possible. The chain has TRBV28 and TRBJ2-7; D may correspond to TRBD1 or TRBD2 (6 bases each). The CDR3 extends over 13 amino acids. CDR1 is MDHEN, CDR2 SYDVKM, per germline. CDR3 loop: CASSIGGGYEQHF. Here the CDR3 DNA reads TGTGCCAGCAGTATAGGAGGGGGATACGAGCAGCACTTC.

Many counts were recorded for this clonotype. The rearrangement links TRBV7-9 to TRBJ1-5; D is uncertain. From germline, CDR1 is SEHNR and CDR2 FQNEAQ (reference sequence). The CDR3 consists of 14 residues. Trimming removed 5 bases from V and 0 bases from J, with 8 bases in between. CDR3 region: CASSRDASNQPQHF. For the CDR3, the DNA is TGTGCCAGCAGCCGTGACGCTAGCAATCAGCCCCAGCATTTT.

V is TRBV7-2 and J is TRBJ2-3; 7 bases are a match to TRBD2. This CDR3 is built from 17 residues. CDR1 SGHTA and CDR2 FQGNSA come from the germline V gene. The V gene end was trimmed by 3 bases and the J gene end by 0 bases; junction bases not matched to a gene: 9. The CDR3 nucleotides are TGTGCCAGCAGCTTGGGACGGGAGGTTTCTAGCACAGATACGCAGTATTTT. It yields the protein CASSLGREVSSTDTQYF.

This rearrangement joins TRBV7-2 to TRBJ1-5; D call uncertain. In germline, CDR1 is SGHTA, CDR2 FQGNSA. This CDR3 is built from 14 residues. Deletions cut 4 bases from V and 5 bases from J, with 12 bases between. The CDR3 region has the DNA TGTGCCAGCAGCTCAGGACGGACGGATCAGCCCCAGCATTTT. Its translation: CASSSGRTDQPQHF.

This clonotype occurred many times. The chain combines TRBV25-1 with TRBJ2-7; 11 nucleotides line up with TRBD2. The CDR3 is 17 amino acids. With V trimmed by 2 bases and J by 4 bases, 10 bases remained unmatched. Germline CDR1 reads MGHDK; CDR2 reads SYGVNS. CDR3 amino acids: CASSEAILAGGLYEQYF. In DNA, the CDR3 is TGTGCCAGCAGTGAAGCGATCCTAGCGGGAGGCCTATACGAGCAGTACTTC.

This clonotype was counted at least ten times. The V call is TRBV20-1, the J call TRBJ2-3; 13 bases fit TRBD2. The CDR3 is 15 residues long. Germline assignment: CDR1 DFQATT and CDR2 SNEGSKA (reference sequence). With V trimmed by 3 bases and J by 4 bases, 4 bases remained unmatched. The CDR3 DNA follows: TGCAGTGCTAGGGGGACTAGCGGGATATCAGATACGCAGTATTTT. Translation gives CSARGTSGISDTQYF.

In its sample, this clonotype was seen many times. This sequence joins TRBV4-1 and TRBJ2-7; TRBD1 matches 7 bases. Germline V gene lookup returns CDR1 MGHRA and CDR2 YSYEKL. J gave up 0 bases and V 0 bases, and 8 bases lay outside the gene matches. CDR3 length: 17 amino acids. This chain's CDR3 is CASSQDRAGGSSYEQYF. CDR3 sequence (DNA): TGCGCCAGCAGCCAAGACCGGGCAGGGGGTAGCTCCTACGAGCAGTACTTC.

This clonotype was detected ten times or more. V and J are TRBV11-2 and TRBJ2-2; D is unclear. Germline values: CDR1 SGHAT, CDR2 FQNNGV. This CDR3 contains 15 residues. The ends were cut back, 1 base at V and 4 bases at J, with 10 bases in the middle. CDR3 nucleotides: TGTGCCAGCAGCTTAGTGAGGCTCGTCACCGGGGAGCTGTTTTTT. The encoded protein is CASSLVRLVTGELFF.

This clonotype has a count of ten or more. V usage is TRBV6-5 and J usage is TRBJ1-4; weak D call: TRBD1 (6 bases). The CDR3 spans 15 residues. Trimming left V 6 bases short and J 7 bases short, with 18 bases between. Germline V gene sequence: CDR1 MNHEY, CDR2 SVGAGI. CDR3 sequence reads: CASSLYQGFGEKLFF. CDR3 nucleotide sequence: TGTGCCAGCAGCTTATACCAGGGGTTCGGTGAAAAACTGTTTTTT.

The V call is TRBV12-5, the J call TRBJ2-6; perhaps TRBD1 as D (5 bases). Germline V lookup: CDR1 LGHNT, CDR2 FRNRAP. V dropped 0 bases and J dropped 8 bases, with 5 bases sitting between them. This CDR3 is 13 amino acids long. The DNA for the CDR3 is TGTGCTAGTGGTTTGGTGGGGCCCAACGTCCTGACTTTC. This encodes CASGLVGPNVLTF.

This clonotype was counted at least ten times. J is TRBJ1-1 and V is TRBV6-2 or TRBV6-3; no reliable D call. CDR1 and CDR2 from the germline V gene are MNHEY and SVGEGT. V shed 2 bases and J shed 4 bases, with 14 bases lying between them. The length of the CDR3 is 15 residues. The CDR3 bases are TGTGCCAGCAGTTACCCGGGTGCTCGGGGCACTGAAGCTTTCTTT. Encoded protein: CASSYPGARGTEAFF.

CDR3 sequence (DNA): TGCGCCAGCAGCCAAGAGTTCAGTAGAGGCACTGAAGCTTTCTTT. Protein sequence: CASSQEFSRGTEAFF. The V gene is TRBV4-3, the J gene TRBJ1-1, with no clear D. The CDR3 extends over 15 amino acids. V dropped 0 bases and J dropped 4 bases, with 12 bases sitting between them. CDR1 LGHNA and CDR2 YSLEER come from the germline V gene.

The chain recombines TRBV18 with TRBJ1-1; 7 bases agree with TRBD1. V gave up 3 bases and J gave up 5 bases; unmatched junction bases: 9. The germline gives CDR1 KGHSH, CDR2 LQKENI. The CDR3 covers 15 residues. This chain's CDR3 is CASSPLISGGTEAFF. DNA of the CDR3: TGTGCCAGCTCACCTCTCATCTCAGGGGGGACTGAAGCTTTCTTT.

The chain carries TRBV7-2 and TRBJ1-4, with no clear D. The V gene lost 6 bases and the J gene lost 3 bases, with 11 bases spanning the gap. Germline CDR1 and CDR2: SGHTA and FQGNSA. The CDR3 has 14 amino acids. The CDR3 coding sequence is TGTGCCAGCAGTACAACCAGATCTAATGAAAAACTGTTTTTT. Translated: CASSTTRSNEKLFF.

This clonotype was counted many times. The chain recombines TRBV20-1 with TRBJ2-1; D is ambiguous. This CDR3 has 18 residues. V lost 0 bases to trimming and J lost 0 bases, with 18 bases between them. Germline V gene sequence: CDR1 DFQATT, CDR2 SNEGSKA (reference sequence). CDR3 in DNA: TGCAGTGCTAGAGACCGCGCAGGCCTTGGCGGCTCCTACAATGAGCAGTTCTTC. Its translation: CSARDRAGLGGSYNEQFF.

CDR3 sequence (DNA): TGCAGCGCCGAACGCGGCGAGACCCAGTACTTC. Protein: CSAERGETQYF. V usage is TRBV29-1 and J usage is TRBJ2-5; no clear D gene. The CDR3 length is 11 residues. Germline values: CDR1 SQVTM, CDR2 ANQGSEA. Trimming shortened V by 7 bases and J by 5 bases, and 11 bases separated the two germline ends.

This clonotype was counted only a few times. The rearrangement uses TRBV29-1 and TRBJ2-2, with TRBD1 matching over 7 bases. CDR3 length equals 12 residues. Per the germline V gene, CDR1 is SQVTM and CDR2 is ANQGSEA. Trimming at V came to 5 bases and at J to 5 bases, leaving 2 bases not matched to a gene. CDR3 region: CSVSGGTGELFF. For the CDR3, the DNA is TGCAGCGTTTCAGGGGGTACCGGGGAGCTGTTTTTT.

Details on this clonotype: The final CDR3 position lacks the conserved phenylalanine or tryptophan, pointing to a likely read error. The CDR3 DNA reads TGTGCCAGCAGCCGCGGGACAGCCGGGTACAAGCAGTACCTC. It codes for CASSRGTAGYKQYL. The chain is built from TRBV5-5 and TRBJ2-7; maybe TRBD1 (7 bases). Deletions cut 4 bases from V and 8 bases from J, with 19 bases between. The CDR3 covers 14 residues. CDR1 SGHKS and CDR2 YYEKEE come from the germline V gene (reference sequence).

In its sample, this clonotype was seen many times. The chain uses TRBV28 and TRBJ2-7; 11 nucleotides align to TRBD2. The CDR3 extends over 15 amino acids. Germline V gene data show CDR1 as MDHEN and CDR2 as SYDVKM. The J segment lost 4 bases and the V segment lost 5 bases, leaving 7 bases of the junction unmatched. The chain's CDR3 is CASSETSGTAYEQYF. The CDR3 nucleotides are TGTGCCAGCAGTGAGACTAGCGGGACGGCTTACGAGCAGTACTTC. Supplemented by reference TRBV28 and TRBJ2-7, the full variable domain reads DVKVTQSSRYLVKRTGEKVFLECVQDMDHENMFWYRQDPGLGLRLIYFSYDVKMKEKGDIPEGYSVSREKKERFSLILESASTNQTSMYLCASSETSGTAYEQYFGPGTRLTVT.